This TCR beta chain was found in a study of cytomegalovirus exposure and HLA in healthy donors. Study-wide background: Most genotyped donors, 81% of around 370, had Caucasian-associated genetic ancestry.

Details on this clone: Its matching antigen is unknown.

Amplification used 60 Vbeta primers and 13 Jbeta primers. Some clones are missing from TCRdb's copy, which holds only in-frame ones; the method was immunoSEQ multiplex PCR. The table includes some 200,000 clones, about 80% detected once. Findings and limits, study-wide: Sequencing had likely introduced a cluster of highly shared sequence variants as an artifact. Confirmation was obtained in vitro that a few CMV-associated chains are specific for CMV antigens.

CDR3 length: 19 amino acids. The receptor's source is a woman aged 55-69 years in good health and CMV-seropositive. The chain has TRBV21-1 and TRBJ2-7; the table assigns TRBD2, which was not confirmed against the DNA. TRBV21-1 is classified as a pseudogene. Material: PBMCs. CDR3 nucleotides: TGTGCCAGCAGCCAAGCGGCGGTAGCGGGAGTCGATGTAAGCTACGAGCAGTACTTC. Its translation: CASSQAAVAGVDVSYEQYF.